Listed below are T cell receptor beta chains from one sample, sequenced in a study of post-analysis software for immune sequencing data. Using its own MiXCR run on the PCR reads, TCRdb lists one record per CDR3 protein. This table has 450,000 to 700,000 distinct CDR3 sequences, 44% appearing once. The material sequenced was blood. All receptors come from a girl aged 10 to 17 with multiple sclerosis. CDR3s include the opening cysteine and the closing phenylalanine or tryptophan. The D gene is left open where the match is weak. Expanded clones get a size class; other rows say once, few or many, or leave the size out.

d_gene: NA; abundance: few; j_gene: TRBJ1-5; v_gene: TRBV6-6; CDR3aa: CASSSLGDQPQHF; CDR3nt: TGTGCCAGCAGCTCCCTAGGGGATCAGCCCCAGCATTTT
d_gene: NA; abundance: NA; j_gene: TRBJ2-3; v_gene: TRBV24-1; CDR3aa: CATSERTGTNTQYF; CDR3nt: TGTGCCACCAGTGAGCGAACAGGGACGAATACGCAGTATTTT
d_gene: TRBD1; abundance: NA; j_gene: TRBJ1-2; v_gene: TRBV6-5; CDR3aa: CASRRDRRYGYTF; CDR3nt: TGTGCCAGCAGACGGGACAGACGTTATGGCTACACCTTC
d_gene: TRBD1; abundance: few; j_gene: TRBJ2-7; v_gene: TRBV10-3; CDR3aa: CAISESGTGYEQYF; CDR3nt: TGTGCCATCAGTGAGTCCGGGACAGGGTACGAGCAGTACTTC
d_gene: TRBD1; abundance: NA; j_gene: TRBJ1-2; v_gene: TRBV24-1; CDR3aa: CATSDTGTGAPSYGYTF; CDR3nt: TGTGCCACCAGTGACACCGGGACAGGGGCGCCTAGCTATGGCTACACCTTC
d_gene: TRBD1; abundance: few; j_gene: TRBJ2-5; v_gene: TRBV29-1; CDR3aa: CSVPGQLQETQYF; CDR3nt: TGCAGCGTCCCGGGACAGCTACAAGAGACCCAGTACTTC
d_gene: NA; abundance: once; j_gene: TRBJ1-1; v_gene: TRBV6-6; CDR3aa: CASSGGRTTSSAFF; CDR3nt: TGTGCCAGCAGTGGTGGGAGGACAACAAGTTCCGCTTTCTTT
d_gene: TRBD1; abundance: NA; j_gene: TRBJ1-4; v_gene: TRBV6-6; CDR3aa: CASRTLGGQGSLSWLFF; CDR3nt: TGTGCCAGCAGGACCCTAGGAGGACAGGGTAGTTTGAGTTGGCTGTTTTTT
d_gene: NA; abundance: NA; j_gene: TRBJ2-5; v_gene: TRBV12-3/TRBV12-4; CDR3aa: CASSPRGPAVRAQYF; CDR3nt: TGTGCCAGCAGCCCCCGAGGGCCTGCGGTTAGGGCCCAGTACTTC
d_gene: NA; abundance: NA; j_gene: TRBJ2-7; v_gene: TRBV2; CDR3aa: CAIIRRVSSYEQYF; CDR3nt: TGTGCCATCATTCGGCGGGTGTCCTCCTACGAGCAGTACTTC
d_gene: TRBD2; abundance: few; j_gene: TRBJ2-5; v_gene: TRBV10-2; CDR3aa: CASSEGLAGTTGFRVYTQYF; CDR3nt: TGCGCCAGCAGTGAGGGACTAGCGGGCACTACGGGGTTTCGGGTTTACACGCAGTACTTC
d_gene: TRBD1; abundance: NA; j_gene: TRBJ1-2; v_gene: TRBV6-5; CDR3aa: CASSFSGTGGHHGYTF; CDR3nt: TGTGCCAGCAGTTTCTCCGGGACAGGGGGACACCATGGCTACACCTTC
d_gene: TRBD1; abundance: NA; j_gene: TRBJ1-6; v_gene: TRBV6-5; CDR3aa: CASSPTGENSPLHF; CDR3nt: TGTGCCAGCAGTCCCACAGGGGAGAATTCACCCCTCCACTTT
d_gene: TRBD1; abundance: NA; j_gene: TRBJ1-5; v_gene: TRBV7-9; CDR3aa: CASSLVVEGAWQPQHF; CDR3nt: TGTGCCAGCAGCTTAGTGGTGGAGGGGGCTTGGCAGCCCCAGCATTTT
d_gene: NA; abundance: NA; j_gene: TRBJ1-1; v_gene: TRBV7-2; CDR3aa: CASSLGGRHTEAFF; CDR3nt: TGTGCCAGCAGCTTAGGTGGCCGACACACTGAAGCTTTCTTT
d_gene: TRBD1; abundance: few; j_gene: TRBJ1-4; v_gene: TRBV12-3/TRBV12-4; CDR3aa: CASSTGTASEKLFF; CDR3nt: TGTGCCAGCAGTACAGGGACAGCAAGTGAAAAACTGTTTTTT
d_gene: NA; abundance: once; j_gene: TRBJ2-7; v_gene: TRBV5-1; CDR3aa: CASSLVGTDGHEQYF; CDR3nt: TGCGCCAGCAGCTTGGTCGGGACCGATGGCCACGAGCAGTACTTC
d_gene: NA; abundance: NA; j_gene: TRBJ2-3; v_gene: TRBV5-1; CDR3aa: CASKLQVAPTDTQYF; CDR3nt: TGCGCCAGCAAACTTCAGGTAGCGCCCACAGATACGCAGTATTTT
d_gene: NA; abundance: NA; j_gene: TRBJ2-1; v_gene: TRBV5-4; CDR3aa: CASSSGQRTYNEQFF; CDR3nt: TGTGCCAGCAGTTCCGGACAGCGGACCTACAATGAGCAGTTCTTC
d_gene: NA; abundance: few; j_gene: TRBJ1-2; v_gene: TRBV10-2; CDR3aa: CASSDGGGYTF; CDR3nt: TGCGCCAGCAGTGATGGGGGCGGCTACACCTTC
d_gene: NA; abundance: NA; j_gene: TRBJ2-6; v_gene: TRBV12-3/TRBV12-4; CDR3aa: CASNRGLLEGANVLTF; CDR3nt: TGTGCCAGCAATCGGGGGCTTCTGGAAGGGGCCAACGTCCTGACTTTC
d_gene: NA; abundance: few; j_gene: TRBJ2-7; v_gene: TRBV7-2; CDR3aa: CASSSLQDTYEQYF; CDR3nt: TGTGCCAGCAGCTCCTTGCAGGACACCTACGAGCAGTACTTC
d_gene: TRBD2; abundance: NA; j_gene: TRBJ2-2; v_gene: TRBV7-6; CDR3aa: CASSSSGGAIGELFF; CDR3nt: TGTGCCAGCAGCTCTTCCGGGGGGGCCATCGGGGAGCTGTTTTTT
d_gene: TRBD1; abundance: few; j_gene: TRBJ2-7; v_gene: TRBV6-5; CDR3aa: CASSRETGDYEQYF; CDR3nt: TGTGCCAGCAGTCGGGAAACAGGGGACTACGAGCAGTACTTC
d_gene: TRBD1; abundance: NA; j_gene: TRBJ2-6; v_gene: TRBV5-1; CDR3aa: CASSRLQTGGRSGANVLTF; CDR3nt: TGCGCCAGCAGCCGACTCCAGACAGGGGGGAGGTCTGGGGCCAACGTCCTGACTTTC
d_gene: TRBD2; abundance: NA; j_gene: TRBJ2-7; v_gene: TRBV20-1; CDR3aa: CSASGGAREQYF; CDR3nt: TGCAGTGCTAGCGGGGGGGCGAGGGAGCAGTACTTC
d_gene: TRBD1; abundance: NA; j_gene: TRBJ1-5; v_gene: TRBV29-1; CDR3aa: CSVEKFHRDRGSGSNQPQHF; CDR3nt: TGCAGCGTTGAAAAATTCCACCGGGACAGGGGGTCTGGAAGCAATCAGCCCCAGCATTTT
d_gene: TRBD2; abundance: NA; j_gene: TRBJ2-7; v_gene: TRBV2; CDR3aa: CARREGRAYEQYF; CDR3nt: TGTGCCAGAAGGGAGGGGCGGGCCTACGAGCAGTACTTC
d_gene: NA; abundance: NA; j_gene: TRBJ1-2; v_gene: TRBV6-1; CDR3aa: CASSEWDGTNYGYTF; CDR3nt: TGTGCCAGCAGTGAATGGGACGGAACTAACTATGGCTACACCTTC
d_gene: NA; abundance: NA; j_gene: TRBJ1-1; v_gene: TRBV6-5; CDR3aa: CASSRPFPMNTEAFF; CDR3nt: TGTGCCAGCAGCCGACCCTTCCCTATGAACACTGAAGCTTTCTTT
d_gene: NA; abundance: NA; j_gene: TRBJ2-3; v_gene: TRBV5-1; CDR3aa: CASSQAVSGGTDTQYF; CDR3nt: TGCGCCAGCAGCCAAGCGGTGTCGGGCGGCACAGATACGCAGTATTTT
d_gene: NA; abundance: NA; j_gene: TRBJ1-5; v_gene: TRBV4-1; CDR3aa: CASSQTLRDNQPQHF; CDR3nt: TGCGCCAGCAGCCAAACACTGAGAGACAATCAGCCCCAGCATTTT
d_gene: TRBD1; abundance: few; j_gene: TRBJ1-1; v_gene: TRBV5-1; CDR3aa: CASSWTGTVNTEAFF; CDR3nt: TGCGCCAGCAGCTGGACCGGGACAGTGAACACTGAAGCTTTCTTT
d_gene: TRBD2; abundance: NA; j_gene: TRBJ2-3; v_gene: TRBV9; CDR3aa: CASSVALAGASVADTQYF; CDR3nt: TGTGCCAGCAGCGTAGCTCTCGCGGGAGCCAGCGTCGCAGATACGCAGTATTTT
d_gene: TRBD2; abundance: NA; j_gene: TRBJ2-1; v_gene: TRBV3-1; CDR3aa: CASSQRLAGGDEQFF; CDR3nt: TGTGCCAGCAGCCAGCGACTAGCGGGAGGCGATGAGCAGTTCTTC
d_gene: TRBD1; abundance: NA; j_gene: TRBJ2-5; v_gene: TRBV7-7; CDR3aa: CASSLGQGYMYQETQYF; CDR3nt: TGTGCCAGCAGCTTAGGACAGGGGTACATGTACCAAGAGACCCAGTACTTC
d_gene: TRBD1; abundance: NA; j_gene: TRBJ1-1; v_gene: TRBV12-3/TRBV12-4; CDR3aa: CASTADRDRVNTEAFF; CDR3nt: TGTGCCAGCACCGCCGACCGGGACAGGGTGAACACTGAAGCTTTCTTT
d_gene: NA; abundance: NA; j_gene: TRBJ2-7; v_gene: TRBV6-5; CDR3aa: CASSYSIPVSYEQYF; CDR3nt: TGTGCCAGCAGCTACTCGATTCCAGTTTCCTACGAGCAGTACTTC
d_gene: NA; abundance: NA; j_gene: TRBJ2-7; v_gene: TRBV12-3/TRBV12-4; CDR3aa: CASSLRPPGAVSYEQYF; CDR3nt: TGTGCCAGCAGTTTACGCCCACCGGGGGCCGTTTCCTACGAGCAGTACTTC
d_gene: TRBD2; abundance: few; j_gene: TRBJ2-5; v_gene: TRBV12-3/TRBV12-4; CDR3aa: CASSSPGGRMETQYF; CDR3nt: TGTGCCAGCAGTTCCCCCGGCGGGAGAATGGAGACCCAGTACTTC
d_gene: NA; abundance: few; j_gene: TRBJ2-1; v_gene: TRBV19; CDR3aa: CASSRPPNEQFF; CDR3nt: TGTGCCAGTAGTCGACCACCCAATGAGCAGTTCTTC
d_gene: TRBD1; abundance: NA; j_gene: TRBJ1-5; v_gene: TRBV10-3; CDR3aa: CAISGQGNQPQHF; CDR3nt: TGTGCCATCAGTGGACAGGGTAATCAGCCCCAGCATTTT
d_gene: TRBD1; abundance: once; j_gene: TRBJ2-2; v_gene: TRBV12-3/TRBV12-4; CDR3aa: CASSRDRWAGELFF; CDR3nt: TGTGCCAGCAGTCGGGACAGGTGGGCCGGGGAGCTGTTTTTT
d_gene: TRBD1; abundance: NA; j_gene: TRBJ2-5; v_gene: TRBV6-5; CDR3aa: CASSYSIPGGLETQYF; CDR3nt: TGTGCCAGCAGTTACTCGATCCCAGGGGGCCTTGAGACCCAGTACTTC
d_gene: NA; abundance: few; j_gene: TRBJ2-1; v_gene: TRBV12-3/TRBV12-4; CDR3aa: CASSIRGDEQFF; CDR3nt: TGTGCCAGCAGTATAAGGGGGGATGAGCAGTTCTTC
d_gene: TRBD2; abundance: few; j_gene: TRBJ2-5; v_gene: TRBV4-1; CDR3aa: CASTAGLAATGETQYF; CDR3nt: TGCGCCAGCACTGCTGGACTAGCGGCGACAGGGGAGACCCAGTACTTC
d_gene: NA; abundance: NA; j_gene: TRBJ2-4; v_gene: TRBV6-6; CDR3aa: CASRTDLAKNIQYF; CDR3nt: TGTGCCAGCAGGACAGATCTAGCCAAAAACATTCAGTACTTC
d_gene: NA; abundance: NA; j_gene: TRBJ2-1; v_gene: TRBV12-3/TRBV12-4; CDR3aa: CASSPQGSYNEQFF; CDR3nt: TGTGCCAGCAGTCCCCAGGGATCCTACAATGAGCAGTTCTTC
d_gene: TRBD1; abundance: NA; j_gene: TRBJ1-1; v_gene: TRBV5-1; CDR3aa: CASGTTGGGAEAFF; CDR3nt: TGCGCCAGCGGGACCACAGGGGGCGGAGCTGAAGCTTTCTTT
d_gene: TRBD1; abundance: NA; j_gene: TRBJ1-5; v_gene: TRBV9; CDR3aa: CASSRTGDSNQPQHF; CDR3nt: TGTGCCAGCAGCAGGACAGGGGATAGCAATCAGCCCCAGCATTTT
d_gene: NA; abundance: NA; j_gene: TRBJ1-2; v_gene: TRBV10-3; CDR3aa: CAISESIVSSNRNYGYTF; CDR3nt: TGTGCCATCAGTGAGTCGATTGTTTCATCCAACAGAAACTATGGCTACACCTTC
d_gene: TRBD2; abundance: NA; j_gene: TRBJ2-3; v_gene: TRBV12-3/TRBV12-4; CDR3aa: CASSLGRWASGVDTQYF; CDR3nt: TGTGCCAGCAGTTTAGGGAGGTGGGCTAGCGGGGTGGATACGCAGTATTTT
d_gene: NA; abundance: few; j_gene: TRBJ2-4; v_gene: TRBV13; CDR3aa: CASSSQGTAKNIQYF; CDR3nt: TGTGCCAGCAGCTCGCAGGGTACCGCCAAAAACATTCAGTACTTC
d_gene: TRBD2; abundance: NA; j_gene: TRBJ2-7; v_gene: TRBV29-1; CDR3aa: CSVDLAGAYEQYF; CDR3nt: TGCAGCGTGGACCTAGCGGGAGCCTACGAGCAGTACTTC
d_gene: TRBD2; abundance: many; j_gene: TRBJ2-1; v_gene: TRBV24-1; CDR3aa: CATRGLADEQFF; CDR3nt: TGTGCCACCAGAGGACTAGCCGATGAGCAGTTCTTC
d_gene: TRBD1; abundance: NA; j_gene: TRBJ1-5; v_gene: TRBV5-6; CDR3aa: CASSPSAGGTNQPQHF; CDR3nt: TGTGCCAGCAGCCCGTCTGCAGGGGGGACCAATCAGCCCCAGCATTTT